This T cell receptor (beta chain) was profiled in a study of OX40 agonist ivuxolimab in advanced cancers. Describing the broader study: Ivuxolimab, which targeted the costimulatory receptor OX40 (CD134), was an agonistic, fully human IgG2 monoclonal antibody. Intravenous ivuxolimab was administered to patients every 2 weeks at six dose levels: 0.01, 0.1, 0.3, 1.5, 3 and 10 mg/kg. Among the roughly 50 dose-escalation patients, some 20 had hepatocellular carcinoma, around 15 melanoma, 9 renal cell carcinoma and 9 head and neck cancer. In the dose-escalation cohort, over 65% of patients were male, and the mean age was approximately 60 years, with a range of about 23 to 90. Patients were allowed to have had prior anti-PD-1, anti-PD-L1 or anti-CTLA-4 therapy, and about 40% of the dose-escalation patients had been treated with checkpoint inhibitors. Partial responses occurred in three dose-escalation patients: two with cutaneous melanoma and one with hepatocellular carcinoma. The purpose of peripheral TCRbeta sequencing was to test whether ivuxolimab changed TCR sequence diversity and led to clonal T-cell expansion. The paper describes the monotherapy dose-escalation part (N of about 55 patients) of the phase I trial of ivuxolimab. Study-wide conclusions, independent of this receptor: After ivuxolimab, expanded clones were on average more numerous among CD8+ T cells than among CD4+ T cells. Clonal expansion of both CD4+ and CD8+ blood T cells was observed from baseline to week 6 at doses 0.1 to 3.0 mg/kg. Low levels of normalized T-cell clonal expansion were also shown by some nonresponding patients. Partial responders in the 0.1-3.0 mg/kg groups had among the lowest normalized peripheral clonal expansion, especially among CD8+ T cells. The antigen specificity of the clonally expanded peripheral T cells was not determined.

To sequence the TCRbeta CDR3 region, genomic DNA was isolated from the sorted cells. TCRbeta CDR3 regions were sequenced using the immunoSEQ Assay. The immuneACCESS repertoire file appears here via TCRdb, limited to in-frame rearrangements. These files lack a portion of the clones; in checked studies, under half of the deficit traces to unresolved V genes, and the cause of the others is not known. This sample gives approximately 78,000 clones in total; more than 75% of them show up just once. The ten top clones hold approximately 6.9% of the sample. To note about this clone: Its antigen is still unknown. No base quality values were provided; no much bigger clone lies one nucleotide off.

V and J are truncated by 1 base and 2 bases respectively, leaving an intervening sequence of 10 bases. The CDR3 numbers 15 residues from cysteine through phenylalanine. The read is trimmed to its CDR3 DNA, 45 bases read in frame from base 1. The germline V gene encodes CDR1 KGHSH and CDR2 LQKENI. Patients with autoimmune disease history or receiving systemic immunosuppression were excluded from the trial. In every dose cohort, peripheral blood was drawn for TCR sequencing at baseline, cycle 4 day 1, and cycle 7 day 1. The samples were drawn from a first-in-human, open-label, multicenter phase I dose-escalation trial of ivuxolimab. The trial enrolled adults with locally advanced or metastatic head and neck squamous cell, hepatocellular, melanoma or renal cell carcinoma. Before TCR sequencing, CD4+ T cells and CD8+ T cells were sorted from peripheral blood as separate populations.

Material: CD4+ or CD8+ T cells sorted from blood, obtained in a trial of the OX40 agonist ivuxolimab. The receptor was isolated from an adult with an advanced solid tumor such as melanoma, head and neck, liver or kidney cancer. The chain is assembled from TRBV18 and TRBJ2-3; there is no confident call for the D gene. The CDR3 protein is CASSPRSSPTDTQYF. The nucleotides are TGTGCCAGCTCACCACGGAGTAGCCCCACAGATACGCAGTATTTT.